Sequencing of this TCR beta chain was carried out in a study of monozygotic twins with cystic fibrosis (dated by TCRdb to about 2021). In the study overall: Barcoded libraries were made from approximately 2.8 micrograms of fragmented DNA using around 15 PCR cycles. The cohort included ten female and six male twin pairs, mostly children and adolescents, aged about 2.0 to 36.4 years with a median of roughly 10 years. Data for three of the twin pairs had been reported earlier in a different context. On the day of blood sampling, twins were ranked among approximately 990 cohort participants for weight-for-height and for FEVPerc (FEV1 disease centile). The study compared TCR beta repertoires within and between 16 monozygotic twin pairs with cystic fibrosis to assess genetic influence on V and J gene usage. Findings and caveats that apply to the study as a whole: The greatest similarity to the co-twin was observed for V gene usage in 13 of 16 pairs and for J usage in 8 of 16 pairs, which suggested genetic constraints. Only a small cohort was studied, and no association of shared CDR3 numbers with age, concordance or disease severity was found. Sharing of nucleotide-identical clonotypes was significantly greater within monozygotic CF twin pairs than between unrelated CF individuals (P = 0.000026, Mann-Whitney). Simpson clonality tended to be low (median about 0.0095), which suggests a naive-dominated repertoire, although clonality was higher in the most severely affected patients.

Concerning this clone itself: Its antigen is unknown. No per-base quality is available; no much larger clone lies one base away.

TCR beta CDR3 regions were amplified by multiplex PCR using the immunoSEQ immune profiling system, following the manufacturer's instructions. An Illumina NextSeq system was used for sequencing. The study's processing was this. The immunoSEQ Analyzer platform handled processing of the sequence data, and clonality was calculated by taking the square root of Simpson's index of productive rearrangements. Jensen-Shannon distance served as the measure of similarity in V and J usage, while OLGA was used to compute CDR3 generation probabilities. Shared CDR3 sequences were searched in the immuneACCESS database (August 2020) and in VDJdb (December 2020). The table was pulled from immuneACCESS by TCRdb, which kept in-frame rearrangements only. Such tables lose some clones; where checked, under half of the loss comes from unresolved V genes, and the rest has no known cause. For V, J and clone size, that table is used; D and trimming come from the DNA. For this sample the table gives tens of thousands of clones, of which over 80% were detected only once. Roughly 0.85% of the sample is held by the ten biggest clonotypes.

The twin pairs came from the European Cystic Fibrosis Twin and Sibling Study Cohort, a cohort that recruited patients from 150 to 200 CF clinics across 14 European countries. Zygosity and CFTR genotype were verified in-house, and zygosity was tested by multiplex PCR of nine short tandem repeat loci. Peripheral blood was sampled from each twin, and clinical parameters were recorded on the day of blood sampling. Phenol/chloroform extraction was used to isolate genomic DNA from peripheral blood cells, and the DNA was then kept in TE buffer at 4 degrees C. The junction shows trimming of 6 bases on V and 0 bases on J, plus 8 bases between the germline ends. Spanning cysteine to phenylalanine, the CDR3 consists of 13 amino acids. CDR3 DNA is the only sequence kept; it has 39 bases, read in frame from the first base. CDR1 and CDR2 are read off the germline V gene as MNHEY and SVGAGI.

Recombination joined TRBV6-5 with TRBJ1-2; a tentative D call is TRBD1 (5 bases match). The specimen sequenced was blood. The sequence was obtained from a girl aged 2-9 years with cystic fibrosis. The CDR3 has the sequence CASSPTANYGYTF. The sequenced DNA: TGTGCCAGCAGCCCGACAGCTAACTATGGCTACACCTTC.